Sequencing of this TCR beta chain was carried out in a study of T cell changes during pregnancy in multiple sclerosis. Assay: immunoSEQ multiplex PCR; the TCRdb copy retains only in-frame clones and omits some. This table holds 55,000 to 80,000 clones, 85% to 90% found once. Germline values: CDR1 GTSNPN, CDR2 SVGIG (reference sequence). This CDR3 spans 15 amino acids. V shed 5 bases and J 0 bases; nucleotides not matched to a gene: 9. The source was peripheral blood, collected after pregnancy. This receptor was obtained from a female donor in good health, enrolled as a control in a pregnancy study. V usage is TRBV30 and J usage is TRBJ1-1; TRBD1 aligns across 7 bases. CDR3 in DNA: TGTGCCTGGTCTTCCCCCGGGACAGTGAACACTGAAGCTTTCTTT. It translates to CAWSSPGTVNTEAFF.